This T cell receptor beta chain was documented in a study of T cell responses to AZD1222 COVID-19 vaccine. Generated by immunoSEQ multiplex PCR, the TCRdb table keeps only in-frame clones and is missing some. Of 200,000 or so clones listed, roughly 88% are singletons. The CDR3 runs 11 residues. Trimming took off 7 bases at V and 3 bases at J, with 6 bases between the two ends. The germline gives CDR1 KGHDR, CDR2 SFDVKD. This sequence was found in an adult in good health. The V and J genes are TRBV24-1 and TRBJ2-7; D gene ambiguous. The sample in question was peripheral blood, obtained on day 0 of AZD1222 vaccination. DNA for the CDR3: TGTGCCACCAGGCCCGGCTACGAGCAGTACTTC. It codes for CATRPGYEQYF.